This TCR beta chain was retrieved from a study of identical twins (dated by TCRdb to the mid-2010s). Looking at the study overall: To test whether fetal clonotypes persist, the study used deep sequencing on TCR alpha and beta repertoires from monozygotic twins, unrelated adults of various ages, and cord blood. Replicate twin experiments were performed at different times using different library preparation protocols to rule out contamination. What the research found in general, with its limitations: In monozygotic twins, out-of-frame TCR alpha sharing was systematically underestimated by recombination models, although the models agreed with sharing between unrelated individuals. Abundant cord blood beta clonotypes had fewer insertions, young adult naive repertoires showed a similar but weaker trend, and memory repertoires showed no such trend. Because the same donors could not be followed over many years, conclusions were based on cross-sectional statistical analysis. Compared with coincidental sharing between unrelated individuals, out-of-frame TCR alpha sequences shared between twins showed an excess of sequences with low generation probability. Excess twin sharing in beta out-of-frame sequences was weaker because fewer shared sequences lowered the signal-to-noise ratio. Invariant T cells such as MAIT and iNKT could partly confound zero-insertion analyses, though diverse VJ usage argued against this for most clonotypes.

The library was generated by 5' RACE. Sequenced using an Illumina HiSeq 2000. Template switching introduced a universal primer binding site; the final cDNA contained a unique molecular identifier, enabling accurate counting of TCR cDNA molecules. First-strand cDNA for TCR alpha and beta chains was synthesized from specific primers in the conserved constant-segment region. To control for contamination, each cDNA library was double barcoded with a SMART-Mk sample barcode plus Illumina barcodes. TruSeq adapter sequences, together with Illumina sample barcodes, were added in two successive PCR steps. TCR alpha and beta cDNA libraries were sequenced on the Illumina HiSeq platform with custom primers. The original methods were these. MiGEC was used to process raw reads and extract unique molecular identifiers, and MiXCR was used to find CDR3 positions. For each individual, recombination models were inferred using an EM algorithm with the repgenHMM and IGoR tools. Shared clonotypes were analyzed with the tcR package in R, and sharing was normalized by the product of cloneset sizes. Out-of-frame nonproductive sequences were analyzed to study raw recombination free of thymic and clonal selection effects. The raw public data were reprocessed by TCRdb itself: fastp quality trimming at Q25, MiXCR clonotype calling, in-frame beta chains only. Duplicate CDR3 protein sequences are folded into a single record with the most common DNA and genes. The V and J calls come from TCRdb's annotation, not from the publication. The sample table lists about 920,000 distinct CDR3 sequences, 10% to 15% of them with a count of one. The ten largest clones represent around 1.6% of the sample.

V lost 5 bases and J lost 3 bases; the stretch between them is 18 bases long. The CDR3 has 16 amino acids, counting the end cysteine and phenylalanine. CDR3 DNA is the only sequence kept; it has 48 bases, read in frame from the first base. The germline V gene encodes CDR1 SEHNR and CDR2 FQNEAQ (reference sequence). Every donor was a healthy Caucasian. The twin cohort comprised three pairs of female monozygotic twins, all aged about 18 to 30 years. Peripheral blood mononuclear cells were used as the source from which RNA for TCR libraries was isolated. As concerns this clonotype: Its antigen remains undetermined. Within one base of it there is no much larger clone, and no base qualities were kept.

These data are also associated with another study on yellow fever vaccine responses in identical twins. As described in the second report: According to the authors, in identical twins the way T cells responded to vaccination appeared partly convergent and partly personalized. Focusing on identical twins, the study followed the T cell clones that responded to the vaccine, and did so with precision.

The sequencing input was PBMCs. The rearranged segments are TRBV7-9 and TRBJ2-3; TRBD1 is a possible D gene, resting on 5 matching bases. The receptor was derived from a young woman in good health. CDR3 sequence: CASSLRRQGRTDTQYF. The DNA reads TGTGCCAGCAGCCTGAGACGCCAGGGAAGGACAGATACGCAGTATTTT.